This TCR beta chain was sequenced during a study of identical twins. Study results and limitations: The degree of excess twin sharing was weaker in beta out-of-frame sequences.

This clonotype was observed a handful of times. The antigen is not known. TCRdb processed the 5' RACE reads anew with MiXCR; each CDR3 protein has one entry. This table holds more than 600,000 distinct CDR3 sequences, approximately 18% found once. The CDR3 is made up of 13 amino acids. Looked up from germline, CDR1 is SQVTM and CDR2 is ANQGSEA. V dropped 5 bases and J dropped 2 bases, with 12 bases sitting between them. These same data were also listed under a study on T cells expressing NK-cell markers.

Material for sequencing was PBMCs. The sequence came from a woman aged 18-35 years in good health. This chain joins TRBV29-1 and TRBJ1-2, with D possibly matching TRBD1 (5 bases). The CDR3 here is CSVRTGQNYGYTF. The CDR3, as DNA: TGCAGCGTTCGGACGGGGCAAAACTATGGCTACACCTTC.